The clone carrying this T cell receptor beta chain was found a few times. This sample was included in a study of blood T cell repertoires in COVID-19. Membership in each cohort depended on participant-reported clinical history. As originally analysed: Amplification of reference gene primers was used by the study to estimate nucleated cell counts. The assay was immunoSEQ multiplex PCR, and TCRdb's table has in-frame clones only and misses some. V and J calls and clone size follow that table, whereas D and trimming were derived from the DNA. This sample carries 150,000 to 200,000 clones, less than 90% of them seen once, and the ten largest clones take around 1.2%. The CDR3 extends over 12 amino acids. Germline values: CDR1 WNHNN, CDR2 SYGVQD (reference sequence). With V trimmed by 6 bases and J by 6 bases, 2 bases remained unmatched.

Material for sequencing was PBMCs or T cells enriched from blood (not recorded which). The clonotype was recovered from a human donor with acute COVID-19. The donor label of this sample is uncertain. This chain joins TRBV10-1 and TRBJ2-1; 7 nucleotides match TRBD2. The CDR3 region has the DNA TGCGCCAGCAGCGGGGGGTCCAATGAGCAGTTCTTC. This translates into CASSGGSNEQFF.